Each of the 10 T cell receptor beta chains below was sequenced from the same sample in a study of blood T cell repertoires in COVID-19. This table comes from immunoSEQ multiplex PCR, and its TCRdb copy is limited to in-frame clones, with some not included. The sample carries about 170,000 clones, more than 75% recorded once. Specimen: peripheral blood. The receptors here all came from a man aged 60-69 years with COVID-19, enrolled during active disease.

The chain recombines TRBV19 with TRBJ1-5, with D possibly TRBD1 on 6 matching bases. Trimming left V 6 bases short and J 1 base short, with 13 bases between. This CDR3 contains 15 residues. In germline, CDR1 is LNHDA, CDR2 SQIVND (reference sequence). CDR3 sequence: CASSNGDTSNQPQHF. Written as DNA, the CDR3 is TGTGCCAGTAGCAATGGGGACACGAGCAATCAGCCCCAGCATTTT.

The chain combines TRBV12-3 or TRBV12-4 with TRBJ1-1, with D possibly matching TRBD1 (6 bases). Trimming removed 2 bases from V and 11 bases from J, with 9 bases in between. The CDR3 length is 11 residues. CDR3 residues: CASSLQGLAFF. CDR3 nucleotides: TGTGCCAGCAGTTTACAGGGGCTGGCTTTCTTT.

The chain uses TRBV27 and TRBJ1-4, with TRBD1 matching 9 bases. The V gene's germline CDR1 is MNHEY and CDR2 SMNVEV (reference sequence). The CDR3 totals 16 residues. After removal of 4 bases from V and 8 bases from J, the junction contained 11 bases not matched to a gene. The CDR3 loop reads CASSSPTGTGNEKLFF. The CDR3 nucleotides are TGTGCCAGCAGTTCCCCAACCGGGACAGGGAACGAAAAACTGTTTTTT.

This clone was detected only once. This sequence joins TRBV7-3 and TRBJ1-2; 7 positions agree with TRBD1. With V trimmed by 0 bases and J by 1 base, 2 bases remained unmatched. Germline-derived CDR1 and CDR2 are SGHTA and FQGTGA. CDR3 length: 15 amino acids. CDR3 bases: TGTGCCAGCAGCTTAACTGGACAGGTTAACTATGGCTACACCTTC. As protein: CASSLTGQVNYGYTF.

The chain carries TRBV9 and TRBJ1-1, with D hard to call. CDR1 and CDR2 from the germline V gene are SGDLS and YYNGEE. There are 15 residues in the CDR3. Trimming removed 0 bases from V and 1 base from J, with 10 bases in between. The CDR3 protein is CASSVVDSRNTEAFF. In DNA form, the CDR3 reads TGTGCCAGCAGCGTAGTTGACTCACGGAACACTGAAGCTTTCTTT.

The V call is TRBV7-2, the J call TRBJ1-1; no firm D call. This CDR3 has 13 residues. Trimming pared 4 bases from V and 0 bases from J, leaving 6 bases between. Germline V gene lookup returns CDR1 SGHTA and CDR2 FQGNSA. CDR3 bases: TGTGCCAGCAGCTACGGTATGAACACTGAAGCTTTCTTT. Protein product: CASSYGMNTEAFF.

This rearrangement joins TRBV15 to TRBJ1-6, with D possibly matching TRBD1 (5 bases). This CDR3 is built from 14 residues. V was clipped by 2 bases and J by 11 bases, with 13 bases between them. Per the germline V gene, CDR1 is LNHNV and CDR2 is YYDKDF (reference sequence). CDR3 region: CATSRIGGGTPLHF. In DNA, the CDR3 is TGTGCCACCAGCAGAATTGGGGGAGGGACACCCCTCCACTTT.

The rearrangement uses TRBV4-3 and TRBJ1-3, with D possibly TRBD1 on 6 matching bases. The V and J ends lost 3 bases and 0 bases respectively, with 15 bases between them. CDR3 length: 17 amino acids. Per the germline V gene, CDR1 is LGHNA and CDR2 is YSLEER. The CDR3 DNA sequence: TGCGCCAGCAGCCATGAAGTTGCCAGGGGCTCTGGAAACACCATATATTTT. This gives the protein CASSHEVARGSGNTIYF.

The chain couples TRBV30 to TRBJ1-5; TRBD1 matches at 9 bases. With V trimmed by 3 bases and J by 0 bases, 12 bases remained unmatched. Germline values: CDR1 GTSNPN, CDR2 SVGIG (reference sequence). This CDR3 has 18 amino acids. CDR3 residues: CAWSLTSQGALSNQPQHF. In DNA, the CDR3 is TGTGCCTGGAGCCTTACCTCACAGGGGGCGCTTAGCAATCAGCCCCAGCATTTT.

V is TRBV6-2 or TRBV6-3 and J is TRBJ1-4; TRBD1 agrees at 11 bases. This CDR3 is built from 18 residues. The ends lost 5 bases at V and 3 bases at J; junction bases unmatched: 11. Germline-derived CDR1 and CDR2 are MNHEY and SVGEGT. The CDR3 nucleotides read TGTGCCAGCAGTAAAGCCTCGGACAGGGGGCTTTCTAATGAAAAACTGTTTTTT. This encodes CASSKASDRGLSNEKLFF.